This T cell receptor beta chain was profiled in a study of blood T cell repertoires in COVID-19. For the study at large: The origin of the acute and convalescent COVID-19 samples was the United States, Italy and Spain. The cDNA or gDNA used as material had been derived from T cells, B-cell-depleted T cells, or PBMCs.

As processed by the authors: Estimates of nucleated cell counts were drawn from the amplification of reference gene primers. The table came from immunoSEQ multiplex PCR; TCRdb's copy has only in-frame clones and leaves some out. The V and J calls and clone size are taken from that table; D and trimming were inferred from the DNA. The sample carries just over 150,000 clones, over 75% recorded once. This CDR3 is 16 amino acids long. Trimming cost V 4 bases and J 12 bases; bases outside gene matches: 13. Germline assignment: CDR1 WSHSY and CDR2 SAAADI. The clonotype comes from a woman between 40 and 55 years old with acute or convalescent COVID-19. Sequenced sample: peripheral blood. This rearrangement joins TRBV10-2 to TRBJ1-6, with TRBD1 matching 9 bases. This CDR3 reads CASSASTGTGFLPLHF. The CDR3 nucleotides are TGCGCCAGCAGTGCATCGACCGGGACAGGGTTTTTACCCCTCCACTTT.